The 18 T cell receptor beta chains below come from one sample, sequenced in a study of CD8+ T cells in alopecia areata. Treatment here: oral pan-JAK inhibitor, 5-10 mg twice daily. Extracted RNA was reverse transcribed into cDNA, the sequencing template. Clones were read by immunoSEQ multiplex PCR, and TCRdb kept only the in-frame ones, dropping some. The sample has about 200,000 clones, about three fifths seen once. Source: CD4+ T cells sorted from blood, taken at week 24, from a patient treated with tofacitinib. The receptors originated from a human donor with alopecia areata.

This clone was detected once. The chain carries TRBV4-1 and TRBJ2-3; tentatively, D is TRBD2 (5 bases). In germline, CDR1 is MGHRA, CDR2 YSYEKL. V gave up 3 bases and J gave up 2 bases, with 12 bases separating them. CDR3 size: 15 residues. In DNA, the CDR3 is TGCGCCAGCAGCCACCCCGGACTGAACACAGATACGCAGTATTTT. The encoded protein is CASSHPGLNTDTQYF.

A remark on this clone: The sample has other DNA sequences that encode this CDR3 too. The chain recombines TRBV10-3 with TRBJ2-1; 13 bases fit TRBD2. The V and J ends lost 8 bases and 6 bases, in that order; junction bases with no gene match: 1. Germline assignment: CDR1 ENHRY and CDR2 SYGVKD. The CDR3 runs to 13 residues. DNA for the CDR3: TGTGCCATCGGACTAGCGGGAGCCAATGAGCAGTTCTTC. Translated: CAIGLAGANEQFF.

The V call is TRBV7-9, the J call TRBJ2-5, with 11 bases lining up with TRBD1. This CDR3 comprises 17 residues. Germline loops: CDR1 SEHNR, CDR2 FQNEAQ (reference sequence). Trimming at V came to 5 bases and at J to 7 bases, leaving 15 bases not matched to a gene. The CDR3 is CASSHSTTGQGGGTQYF. The CDR3 region has the DNA TGTGCCAGCAGCCACAGCACGACGGGACAGGGGGGCGGGACCCAGTACTTC.

This clone turned up a few times. V usage is TRBV6-1 and J usage is TRBJ1-2; D perhaps matches TRBD1 (5 bases). The length of the CDR3 is 15 residues. CDR1 is MNHNS, CDR2 SASEGT, per germline. The V end was cut by 4 bases, the J end by 8 bases, with 20 bases between. The CDR3 loop reads CASSAGGGGNHGYTF. In DNA form, the CDR3 reads TGTGCCAGCAGTGCCGGAGGTGGGGGGAATCACGGCTACACCTTC.

The chain carries TRBV7-9 and TRBJ2-5; 9 bases are shared with TRBD1. The length of the CDR3 is 17 residues. The germline V gene encodes CDR1 SEHNR and CDR2 FQNEAQ (reference sequence). Trimming cost V 0 bases and J 2 bases; bases outside gene matches: 7. The chain's CDR3 is CASSLAGTGFGQETQYF. The CDR3 coding sequence is TGTGCCAGCAGCTTAGCGGGGACAGGGTTCGGACAAGAGACCCAGTACTTC. The entire variable domain, with the rest obtained from reference TRBV7-9 and TRBJ2-5, is as follows: DTGVSQNPRHKITKRGQNVTFRCDPISEHNRLYWYRQTLGQGPEFLTYFQNEAQLEKSRLLSDRFSAERPKGSFSTLEIQRTEQGDSAMYLCASSLAGTGFGQETQYFGPGTRLLVL.

The chain employs TRBV19 and TRBJ2-1; a weak D match, TRBD2 (6 bases). Germline V gene data show CDR1 as LNHDA and CDR2 as SQIVND (reference sequence). V lost 4 bases and J lost 8, with 21 bases in between. The CDR3 is made up of 16 amino acids. Here the CDR3 DNA reads TGTGCCAGTAGTACCCTATTAGCGGTGCTGGCCCATGAGCAGTTCTTC. Translated: CASSTLLAVLAHEQFF.

This clone has more than one count but fewer than ten. V is TRBV5-4 and J is TRBJ2-5; the match to TRBD2 covers 8 bases. This CDR3 contains 14 residues. V lost 4 bases, J lost 5 bases, and 7 bases stayed unmatched. CDR1 is SGHNT, CDR2 YYREEE, per germline (reference sequence). This chain's CDR3 is CASSQRELAETQYF. CDR3 DNA: TGTGCCAGCAGCCAGCGGGAGCTGGCGGAGACCCAGTACTTC.

The genes are TRBV7-2 and TRBJ2-3, with 11 positions matching TRBD2. V lost 5 bases to trimming and J lost 2 bases; unmatched junction nucleotides: 6. The CDR3 extends over 16 amino acids. The germline V gene encodes CDR1 SGHTA and CDR2 FQGNSA. In nucleotides, the CDR3 is TGTGCCAGCAGCATACTAGCGGGGGATTTCACAGATACGCAGTATTTT. Translated: CASSILAGDFTDTQYF. Full variable domain (remainder filled in from reference TRBV7-2 and TRBJ2-3): GAGVSQSPSNKVTEKGKDVELRCDPISGHTALYWYRQSLGQGLEFLIYFQGNSAPDKSGLPSDRFSAERTGGSVSTLTIQRTQQEDSAVYLCASSILAGDFTDTQYFGPGTRLTVL.

This clone has just a few counts. V gene TRBV5-4 combines with J gene TRBJ2-1; 9 positions match TRBD1. This CDR3 spans 14 amino acids. Germline V CDR1 and CDR2: SGHNT, YYREEE (reference sequence). With 0 bases clipped from V and 5 bases from J, the junction kept 0 bases outside the gene matches. CDR3 sequence reads: CASSLGTGDNEQFF. DNA of the CDR3: TGTGCCAGCAGCTTGGGGACAGGGGACAATGAGCAGTTCTTC.

The chain carries TRBV7-2 and TRBJ1-2, with D perhaps TRBD1 (5 bases). Trimming took 4 bases from V and 8 from J, leaving 17 bases between them. The CDR3 runs to 14 residues. Germline CDR1 reads SGHTA; CDR2 reads FQGNSA. CDR3 sequence: CASSWDGRMRGYTF. The CDR3 DNA reads TGTGCCAGCAGCTGGGACGGGCGAATGAGGGGCTACACCTTC.

This clone was seen a few times. Other DNA sequences in this sample translate to the same CDR3. The rearrangement uses TRBV5-1 and TRBJ1-4; D gene ambiguous. V was pared by 0 bases and J by 7 bases, with 4 bases between. Germline CDR1 SGHRS, CDR2 YFSETQ. This CDR3 region has 12 residues. The CDR3 sequence: CASSLGGEKLFF. The CDR3 DNA follows: TGCGCCAGCAGCTTGGGTGGTGAAAAACTGTTTTTT.

This clone was found a few times. V and J are TRBV6-5 and TRBJ2-1; D call uncertain. The CDR3 contains 11 residues. V lost 6 bases, J lost 8 bases, and 8 bases lay in between. Germline V gene data show CDR1 as MNHEY and CDR2 as SVGAGI. The DNA for the CDR3 is TGTGCCAGCAGGGCTGCATATGAGCAGTTCTTC. It is translated as CASRAAYEQFF.

This chain connects TRBV30 to TRBJ2-7; TRBD2 is a possible D gene (6 bases). CDR1 and CDR2 from the germline V gene are GTSNPN and SVGIG (reference sequence). The CDR3 covers 13 residues. V shed 3 bases and J shed 3 bases, with 12 bases lying between them. The DNA of the CDR3 is TGTGCCTGGAGCAGAGGCGGGGACTACGAGCAGTACTTC. Its protein product is CAWSRGGDYEQYF.

The V gene is TRBV10-3, the J gene TRBJ2-7; TRBD1 is a possible D gene (5 bases). Germline V CDR1 and CDR2: ENHRY, SYGVKD. The CDR3 covers 13 residues. V was trimmed by 7 bases and J by 6 bases, leaving 16 bases between them. CDR3 sequence: CAIKDISTAEQYF. The CDR3 coding sequence is TGTGCCATCAAGGACATTTCGACGGCCGAGCAGTACTTC.

The chain has TRBV18 and TRBJ2-3; D is perhaps TRBD1 or TRBD2 (5 bases each). V was pared by 3 bases and J by 2 bases, with 9 bases between. CDR3 length: 14 residues. CDR1 and CDR2 (germline): KGHSH, LQKENI. CDR3 DNA sequence: TGTGCCAGCTCACCCGGGACGGACACAGATACGCAGTATTTT. It specifies CASSPGTDTDTQYF.

The chain recombines TRBV6-5 with TRBJ2-3, with 7 positions matching TRBD1. The CDR3 consists of 15 residues. Germline CDR1 and CDR2: MNHEY and SVGAGI. The V and J ends lost 5 bases and 1 base, in that order; junction bases with no gene match: 6. The CDR3 sequence: CASSRPGGGTDTQYF. As DNA, the CDR3 is TGTGCCAGCAGTAGACCAGGGGGAGGCACAGATACGCAGTATTTT.

In its sample, this clone was seen a few times. The chain joins TRBV11-3 to TRBJ2-5; D is undetermined. The CDR3 totals 13 residues. Germline-derived CDR1 and CDR2 are SGHNT and YENEEA. V was cut by 0 bases and J by 5 bases, with 7 bases left in between. The CDR3 DNA reads TGTGCCAGCAGCTTAGATCGTACGGAGACCCAGTACTTC. This encodes CASSLDRTETQYF.

The chain recombines TRBV7-6 with TRBJ2-3; D unclear. Per germline, CDR1 SGHVS and CDR2 FNYEAQ. The CDR3 loop spans 11 amino acids. V lost 3 bases, J lost 6 bases, and 4 bases lay in between. As DNA, the CDR3 is TGTGCCAGCAGCTTTGACGATACGCAGTATTTT. Its translation: CASSFDDTQYF.